These 21 T cell receptor beta chains share one sample of origin, sequenced in a study of cytomegalovirus exposure and HLA in healthy donors. It was with 60 Vbeta and 13 Jbeta primers that the PCR ran. Profiled with immunoSEQ multiplex PCR; TCRdb holds only in-frame clones, not every one. The repertoire includes fewer than 350,000 clones, around 90% of them detected once, and approximately 2.2% sits in the top ten. Sequencing was done on a sample of PBMCs. The receptors originated from a woman aged 18-29 years in good health and CMV-seronegative.

The rearrangement joins TRBV5-6 to TRBJ1-4; D uncertain. Germline V gene sequence: CDR1 SGHDT, CDR2 YYEEEE. The V gene lost 0 bases and the J gene lost 7 bases, with 4 bases spanning the gap. This CDR3 is built from 12 residues. CDR3 nucleotide sequence: TGTGCCAGCAGCTTGGGGCTTGAAAAACTGTTTTTT. Protein: CASSLGLEKLFF. Together with reference TRBV5-6 and TRBJ1-4, the CDR3 gives the full variable domain: DAGVTQSPTHLIKTRGQQVTLRCSPKSGHDTVSWYQQALGQGPQFIFQYYEEEERQRGNFPDRFSGHQFPNYSSELNVNALLLGDSALYLCASSLGLEKLFFGSGTQLSVL.

The chain carries TRBV27 and TRBJ2-4; TRBD2 matches at 7 bases. The CDR3 extends over 18 amino acids. Germline loops: CDR1 MNHEY, CDR2 SMNVEV (reference sequence). The junction had 19 bases not matched to a gene; V was cut back by 8 bases and J by 3 bases. The CDR3 DNA reads as TGTGCCAGCCATTGCGAGGGCGGGAGCCTAATCGACAAAAACATTCAGTACTTC. Translation: CASHCEGGSLIDKNIQYF.

The rearrangement joins TRBV13 to TRBJ2-2, with D possibly TRBD1 on 6 matching bases. The CDR3 extends over 14 amino acids. Germline assignment: CDR1 PRHDT and CDR2 FYEKMQ (reference sequence). V lost 6 bases and J 4 bases, leaving 12 bases between the germline ends. The CDR3 reads CASRPGQFTGELFF. In DNA form, the CDR3 reads TGTGCCAGCAGACCGGGACAATTCACCGGGGAGCTGTTTTTT.

This chain joins TRBV6-5 and TRBJ1-4, with no clear D. V dropped 7 bases and J dropped 8 bases, with 17 bases sitting between them. Germline V gene data show CDR1 as MNHEY and CDR2 as SVGAGI. The CDR3 spans 14 residues. The CDR3: CASTYGGPGEKLFF. Here the CDR3 DNA reads TGTGCCAGCACCTACGGAGGCCCGGGGGAAAAACTGTTTTTT.

The chain employs TRBV27 and TRBJ2-7, with 8 positions matching TRBD1. CDR1 is MNHEY and CDR2 is SMNVEV in the germline V gene (reference sequence). V trimming: 8 bases; J trimming: 0 bases; junction bases outside the gene matches: 6. This CDR3 region has 14 residues. The CDR3 sequence: CASSRDRSSYEQYF. The CDR3 DNA is TGTGCCAGCTCCCGGGACAGGTCCTCCTACGAGCAGTACTTC.

The V call is TRBV7-3, the J call TRBJ1-6; no firm D call. Germline CDR1 reads SGHTA; CDR2 reads FQGTGA. This CDR3 region has 13 residues. With 4 bases removed from V and 7 bases from J, the gap between germline ends came to 8 bases. Here the CDR3 DNA reads TGTGCCAGCAGCTCAAACCTAAATTCACCCCTCCACTTT. This gives the protein CASSSNLNSPLHF.

This clone was seen only once. The V gene is TRBV5-1, the J gene TRBJ1-3; TRBD1 matches 9 bases. J was trimmed by 7 bases and V by 4 bases; bases with no gene match: 6. In germline, CDR1 is SGHRS, CDR2 YFSETQ. The CDR3 sequence is 14 residues long. For the CDR3, the DNA is TGCGCCAGCAGCACGGGACAGGGAGTGAACACCATATATTTT. It is translated as CASSTGQGVNTIYF.

This chain uses TRBV7-9 with TRBJ1-3; no firm D call. Trimming removed 1 base from V and 0 bases from J, with 10 bases in between. The CDR3 spans 16 residues. Germline V gene sequence: CDR1 SEHNR, CDR2 FQNEAQ (reference sequence). The CDR3 nucleotides read TGTGCCAGCAGCTTAGTCAGGCACCTCTCTGGAAACACCATATATTTT. This sequence encodes CASSLVRHLSGNTIYF.

This chain uses TRBV4-1 with TRBJ2-1, with D possibly matching TRBD1 (5 bases). The germline V gene has CDR1 MGHRA and CDR2 YSYEKL. V gave up 0 bases and J gave up 0 bases, with 15 bases separating them. The CDR3 loop spans 18 amino acids. The CDR3 is CASSQDGAPKGSYNEQFF. The CDR3 DNA follows: TGCGCCAGCAGCCAAGATGGGGCCCCTAAGGGCTCCTACAATGAGCAGTTCTTC.

This clone has just a few counts. This chain uses TRBV6-5 with TRBJ2-1; 9 nucleotides agree with TRBD2. V was pared by 6 bases and J by 0 bases, with 3 bases of the junction left unmatched. This CDR3 spans 15 amino acids. Germline V gene sequence: CDR1 MNHEY, CDR2 SVGAGI. CDR3 sequence: CASSLAGFSYNEQFF. Here the CDR3 DNA reads TGTGCCAGCAGCCTAGCGGGGTTCTCCTACAATGAGCAGTTCTTC.

The chain has TRBV7-9 and TRBJ2-5, with D perhaps TRBD2 (6 bases). The end of the DNA is better explained by TRBJ2-7, so the J call may be wrong. CDR1 SEHNR and CDR2 FQNEAQ come from the germline V gene (reference sequence). The CDR3 loop spans 14 amino acids. Here the CDR3 DNA reads TGTGCCAGCACCCCAAAGGGCAGGGAGGACGAGCAGTACTTC. This encodes CASTPKGREDEQYF.

The V gene is TRBV19, the J gene TRBJ2-7; the D gene is possibly TRBD1 (5 bases). V lost 4 bases to trimming and J lost 2 bases, with 15 bases between them. This CDR3 is 15 amino acids long. The germline CDR1 and CDR2 sequences are LNHDA and SQIVND (reference sequence). The CDR3: CASSTSRQSAYEQYF. Here the CDR3 DNA reads TGTGCCAGTAGTACCTCCCGACAGAGTGCCTACGAGCAGTACTTC.

The rearrangement uses TRBV6-5 and TRBJ2-1, with TRBD2 matching 10 bases. Trimming removed 0 bases from V and 9 bases from J; junction bases left unmatched: 8. CDR3 length: 16 amino acids. CDR1 and CDR2 (germline): MNHEY, SVGAGI. The DNA of the CDR3 is TGTGCCAGCAGTTACTCGAGCGGGGGGGAAAGGGTTGAGCAGTTCTTC. The encoded protein is CASSYSSGGERVEQFF.

This rearrangement joins TRBV4-2 to TRBJ2-1; D might be TRBD2 (7 bases). Trimming stripped 0 bases from V and 2 bases from J, with 11 bases between. The CDR3 sequence is 16 residues long. The germline V gene has CDR1 LGHNA and CDR2 YNFKEQ. CDR3 region: CASSQDGGAPYNEQFF. DNA for the CDR3: TGTGCCAGCAGCCAAGATGGGGGGGCCCCCTACAATGAGCAGTTCTTC.

V usage is TRBV29-1 and J usage is TRBJ2-5; tentatively, D is TRBD1 (6 bases). Trimming cost V 6 bases and J 2 bases, with 13 bases left between them. Per the germline V gene, CDR1 is SQVTM and CDR2 is ANQGSEA. CDR3 length: 13 amino acids. DNA of the CDR3: TGCAGCGTGGTGACAGGACTTCAAGAGACCCAGTACTTC. Amino acid sequence: CSVVTGLQETQYF.

The rearrangement uses TRBV18 and TRBJ2-7; 7 positions match TRBD2. The CDR3 loop spans 13 amino acids. Germline V gives CDR1 KGHSH, CDR2 LQKENI. The V gene end was trimmed by 6 bases and the J gene end by 0 bases; junction bases not matched to a gene: 2. The CDR3 nucleotides read TGTGCCAGCTCGGGGAGGGACTCCTACGAGCAGTACTTC. Protein: CASSGRDSYEQYF.

The chain has TRBV2 and TRBJ2-1; 7 nucleotides line up with TRBD2. Trimming cost V 8 bases and J 3 bases; bases outside gene matches: 4. This CDR3 spans 13 amino acids. CDR1 and CDR2 from the germline V gene are SNHLY and FYNNEI. CDR3 sequence reads: CASSGGGYNEQFF. As DNA, the CDR3 is TGTGCCAGCTCTGGGGGGGGCTACAATGAGCAGTTCTTC.

To note about this clone: This specimen includes other DNA sequences encoding the same CDR3. V is TRBV9 and J is TRBJ2-1; TRBD2 matches 14 bases. The J segment lost 4 bases and the V segment lost 0 bases, leaving 0 bases of the junction unmatched. CDR3 length: 16 amino acids. The germline V gene encodes CDR1 SGDLS and CDR2 YYNGEE. The CDR3 DNA follows: TGTGCCAGCAGCGTAGGGACTAGCGGGGGGTACAATGAGCAGTTCTTC. It encodes CASSVGTSGGYNEQFF.

This chain joins TRBV4-1 and TRBJ2-5; possible D gene TRBD1, 6 bases. V was trimmed by 0 bases and J by 1 base, leaving 9 bases between them. This CDR3 is 15 amino acids long. Germline V gives CDR1 MGHRA, CDR2 YSYEKL. The CDR3 region is CASSQDAGAQETQYF. The CDR3 DNA is TGCGCCAGCAGCCAAGATGCAGGGGCCCAAGAGACCCAGTACTTC.

This sequence joins TRBV19 and TRBJ2-3; D remains unclear. V was cut by 4 bases and J by 1 base, with 9 bases left in between. CDR1 is LNHDA and CDR2 is SQIVND in the germline V gene (reference sequence). There are 14 residues in the CDR3. This CDR3 is CASSTSPRTDTQYF. CDR3 in DNA: TGTGCCAGTAGTACTAGTCCCCGCACAGATACGCAGTATTTT.

The chain recombines TRBV5-4 with TRBJ1-2, with TRBD1 identical over 11 bases. The CDR3 sequence is 14 residues long. Unmatched junction bases numbered 9, after V lost 6 bases and J lost 8 bases. Germline lookup yields CDR1 SGHNT and CDR2 YYREEE (reference sequence). The CDR3 region is CASTYQDRGQGYTF. The CDR3 DNA is TGTGCCAGCACCTATCAGGACAGGGGGCAGGGCTACACCTTC. Supplemented by reference TRBV5-4 and TRBJ1-2, the full variable domain reads ETGVTQSPTHLIKTRGQQVTLRCSSQSGHNTVSWYQQALGQGPQFIFQYYREEENGRGNFPPRFSGLQFPNYSSELNVNALELDDSALYLCASTYQDRGQGYTFGSGTRLTVV.